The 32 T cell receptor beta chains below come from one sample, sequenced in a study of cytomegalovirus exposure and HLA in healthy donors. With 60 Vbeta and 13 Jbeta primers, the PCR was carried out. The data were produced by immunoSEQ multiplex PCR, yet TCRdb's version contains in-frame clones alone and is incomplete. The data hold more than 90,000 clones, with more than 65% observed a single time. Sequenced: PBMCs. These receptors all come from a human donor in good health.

The CDR3 protein is CASSWTGTNEKLFF. DNA for the CDR3: TGCGCCAGCAGCTGGACAGGGACTAATGAAAAACTGTTTTTT. The chain employs TRBV5-1 and TRBJ1-4, with 8 positions matching TRBD1. The CDR3 totals 14 residues. Per the germline V gene, CDR1 is SGHRS and CDR2 is YFSETQ. J gave up 2 bases and V 3 bases, and 0 bases lay outside the gene matches.

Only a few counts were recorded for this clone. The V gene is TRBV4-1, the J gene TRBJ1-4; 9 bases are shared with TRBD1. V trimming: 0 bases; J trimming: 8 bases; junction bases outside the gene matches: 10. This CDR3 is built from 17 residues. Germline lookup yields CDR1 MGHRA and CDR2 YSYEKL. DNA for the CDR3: TGCGCCAGCAGCCAAGATCTTTGGGGGACAGGGATCGAAAAACTGTTTTTT. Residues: CASSQDLWGTGIEKLFF.

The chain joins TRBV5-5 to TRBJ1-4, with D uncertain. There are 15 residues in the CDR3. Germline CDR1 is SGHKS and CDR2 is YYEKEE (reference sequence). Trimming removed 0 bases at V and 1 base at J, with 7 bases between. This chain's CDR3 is CASSLAAGTNEKLFF. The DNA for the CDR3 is TGTGCCAGCAGCTTGGCCGCCGGAACTAATGAAAAACTGTTTTTT.

This CDR3 is CASSREASTNTGELFF. CDR3 nucleotide sequence: TGTGCCAGCAGCCGAGAAGCCTCGACAAACACCGGGGAGCTGTTTTTT. The rearrangement joins TRBV7-2 to TRBJ2-2; D unresolved. CDR3 length equals 16 residues. Germline V lookup: CDR1 SGHTA, CDR2 FQGNSA. Trimming pared 5 bases from V and 2 bases from J, leaving 15 bases between.

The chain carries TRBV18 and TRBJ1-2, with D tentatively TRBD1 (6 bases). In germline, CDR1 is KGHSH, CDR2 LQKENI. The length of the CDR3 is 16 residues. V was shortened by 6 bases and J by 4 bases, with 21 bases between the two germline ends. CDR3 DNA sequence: TGTGCCAGCTCGGGGAGTTTTCCGACAGGACTCTATGGCTACACCTTC. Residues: CASSGSFPTGLYGYTF.

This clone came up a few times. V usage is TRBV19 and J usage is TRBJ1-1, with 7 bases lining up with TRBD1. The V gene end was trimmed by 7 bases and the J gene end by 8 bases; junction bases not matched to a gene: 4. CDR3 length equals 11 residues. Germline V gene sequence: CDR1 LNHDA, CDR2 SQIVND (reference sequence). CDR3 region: CASTLTGEAFF. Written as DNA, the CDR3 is TGTGCCAGTACCCTGACAGGGGAAGCTTTCTTT.

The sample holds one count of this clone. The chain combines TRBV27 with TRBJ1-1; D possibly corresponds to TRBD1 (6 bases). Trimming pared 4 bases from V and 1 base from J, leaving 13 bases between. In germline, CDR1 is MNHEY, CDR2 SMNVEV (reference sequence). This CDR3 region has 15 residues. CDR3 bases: TGTGCCAGCAGTTCACAACGCAGGGGGAACACTGAAGCTTTCTTT. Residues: CASSSQRRGNTEAFF.

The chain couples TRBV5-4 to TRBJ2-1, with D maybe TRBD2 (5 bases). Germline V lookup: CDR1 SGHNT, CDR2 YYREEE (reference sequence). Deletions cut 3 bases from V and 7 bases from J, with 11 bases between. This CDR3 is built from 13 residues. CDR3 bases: TGTGCCAGCAGCTGGCCCGGAGGAAATGAGCAGTTCTTC. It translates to CASSWPGGNEQFF. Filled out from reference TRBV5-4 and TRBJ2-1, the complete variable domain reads ETGVTQSPTHLIKTRGQQVTLRCSSQSGHNTVSWYQQALGQGPQFIFQYYREEENGRGNFPPRFSGLQFPNYSSELNVNALELDDSALYLCASSWPGGNEQFFGPGTRLTVL.

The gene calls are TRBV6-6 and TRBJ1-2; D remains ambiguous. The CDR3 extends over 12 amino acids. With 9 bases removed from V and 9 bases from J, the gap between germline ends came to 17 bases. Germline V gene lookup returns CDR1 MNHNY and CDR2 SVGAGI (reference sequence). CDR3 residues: CASTRGSGRYTF. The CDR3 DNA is TGTGCCAGTACCAGAGGGTCCGGACGCTACACCTTC.

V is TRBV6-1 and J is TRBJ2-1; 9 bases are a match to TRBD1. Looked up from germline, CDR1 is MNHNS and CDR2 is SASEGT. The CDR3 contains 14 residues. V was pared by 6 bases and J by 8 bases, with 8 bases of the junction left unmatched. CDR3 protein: CASSLDRGGHEQFF. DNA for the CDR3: TGTGCCAGCAGCTTGGACAGGGGCGGACATGAGCAGTTCTTC.

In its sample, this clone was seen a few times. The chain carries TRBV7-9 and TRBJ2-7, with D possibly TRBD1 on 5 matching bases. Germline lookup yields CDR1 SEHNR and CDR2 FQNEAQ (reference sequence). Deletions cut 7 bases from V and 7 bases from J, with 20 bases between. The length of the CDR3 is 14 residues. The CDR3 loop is CASTPAGPGREQYF. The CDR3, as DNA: TGTGCCAGCACCCCCGCAGGGCCAGGGCGGGAGCAGTACTTC.

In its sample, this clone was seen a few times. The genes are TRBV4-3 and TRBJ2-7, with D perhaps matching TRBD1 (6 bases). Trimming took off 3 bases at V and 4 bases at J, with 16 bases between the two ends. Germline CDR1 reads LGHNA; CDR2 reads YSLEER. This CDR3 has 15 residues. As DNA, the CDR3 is TGCGCCAGCAGCCATAGACAGGCCTCATCGTACGAGCAGTACTTC. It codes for CASSHRQASSYEQYF.

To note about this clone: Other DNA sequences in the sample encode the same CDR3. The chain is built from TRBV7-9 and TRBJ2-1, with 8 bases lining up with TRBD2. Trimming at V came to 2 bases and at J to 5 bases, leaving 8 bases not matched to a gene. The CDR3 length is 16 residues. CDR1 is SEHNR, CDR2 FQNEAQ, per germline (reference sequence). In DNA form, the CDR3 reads TGTGCCAGCAGCTTACTTTCGGGGGGGCCCAACAATGAGCAGTTCTTC. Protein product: CASSLLSGGPNNEQFF.

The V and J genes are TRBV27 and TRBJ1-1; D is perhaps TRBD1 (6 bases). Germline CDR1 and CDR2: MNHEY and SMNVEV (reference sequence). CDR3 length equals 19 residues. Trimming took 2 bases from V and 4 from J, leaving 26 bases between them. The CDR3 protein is CASSLHLVGGAYGGTEAFF. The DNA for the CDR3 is TGTGCCAGCAGTTTACATCTGGTTGGGGGCGCTTATGGAGGCACTGAAGCTTTCTTT.

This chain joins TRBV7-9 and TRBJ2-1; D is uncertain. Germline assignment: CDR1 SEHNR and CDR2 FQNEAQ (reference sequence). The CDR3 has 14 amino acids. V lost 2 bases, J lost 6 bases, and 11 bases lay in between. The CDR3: CASSLYISGNEQFF. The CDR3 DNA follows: TGTGCCAGCAGCTTATATATATCGGGCAATGAGCAGTTCTTC. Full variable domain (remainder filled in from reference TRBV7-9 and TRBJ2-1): DTGVSQNPRHKITKRGQNVTFRCDPISEHNRLYWYRQTLGQGPEFLTYFQNEAQLEKSRLLSDRFSAERPKGSFSTLEIQRTEQGDSAMYLCASSLYISGNEQFFGPGTRLTVL.

CDR3 region: CASMPGLSTDTQYF. In nucleotides, the CDR3 is TGCGCCAGCATGCCAGGATTAAGCACAGATACGCAGTATTTT. The V call is TRBV10-2, the J call TRBJ2-3; no definite D call. With 7 bases removed from V and 0 bases from J, the gap between germline ends came to 11 bases. Germline CDR1 is WSHSY and CDR2 is SAAADI. The CDR3 runs 14 residues.

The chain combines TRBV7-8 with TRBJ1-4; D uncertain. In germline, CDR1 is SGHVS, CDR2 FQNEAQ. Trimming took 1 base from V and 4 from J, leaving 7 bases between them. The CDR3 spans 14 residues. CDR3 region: CASSLGRINEKLFF. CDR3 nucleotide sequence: TGTGCCAGCAGCTTAGGCAGGATTAATGAAAAACTGTTTTTT.

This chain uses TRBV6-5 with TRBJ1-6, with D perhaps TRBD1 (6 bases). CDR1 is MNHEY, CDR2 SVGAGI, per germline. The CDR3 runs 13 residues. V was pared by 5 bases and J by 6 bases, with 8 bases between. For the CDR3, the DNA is TGTGCCAGCAGTAGACAGGCTAATTCACCCCTCCACTTT. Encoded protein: CASSRQANSPLHF.

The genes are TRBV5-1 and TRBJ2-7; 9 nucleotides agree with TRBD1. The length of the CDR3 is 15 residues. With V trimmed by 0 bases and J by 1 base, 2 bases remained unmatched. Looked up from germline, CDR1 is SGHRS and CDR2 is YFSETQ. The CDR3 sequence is CASSLAGTGSYEQYF. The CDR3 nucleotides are TGCGCCAGCAGCTTGGCCGGGACAGGGTCCTACGAGCAGTACTTC.

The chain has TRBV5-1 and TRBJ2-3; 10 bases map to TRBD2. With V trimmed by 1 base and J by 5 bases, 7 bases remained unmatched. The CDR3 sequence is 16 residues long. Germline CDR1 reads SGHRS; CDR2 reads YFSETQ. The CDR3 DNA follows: TGCGCCAGCAGCTTGTCGGTAGCGGGGGGCGTAGATACGCAGTATTTT. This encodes CASSLSVAGGVDTQYF.

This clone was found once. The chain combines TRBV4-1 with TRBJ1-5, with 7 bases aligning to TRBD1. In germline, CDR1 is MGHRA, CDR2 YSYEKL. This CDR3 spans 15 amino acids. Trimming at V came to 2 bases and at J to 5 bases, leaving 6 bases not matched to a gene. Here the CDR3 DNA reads TGCGCCAGCAGCCAACTGGCAGGGGGTGATCAGCCCCAGCATTTT. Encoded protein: CASSQLAGGDQPQHF.

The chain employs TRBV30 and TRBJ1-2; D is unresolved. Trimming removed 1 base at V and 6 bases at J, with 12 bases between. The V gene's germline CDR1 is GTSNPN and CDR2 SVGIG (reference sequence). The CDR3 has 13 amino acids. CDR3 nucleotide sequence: TGTGCCTGGAGTGGCGGGCGGGCTGATGGCTACACCTTC. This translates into CAWSGGRADGYTF.

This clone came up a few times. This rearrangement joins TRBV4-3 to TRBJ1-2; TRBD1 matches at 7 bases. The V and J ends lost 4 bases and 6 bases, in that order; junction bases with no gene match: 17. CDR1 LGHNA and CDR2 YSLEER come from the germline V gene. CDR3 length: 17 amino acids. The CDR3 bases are TGCGCCAGCAGCCCTACTTATAGACAGGGTGGTATCGATGGCTACACCTTC. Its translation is CASSPTYRQGGIDGYTF.

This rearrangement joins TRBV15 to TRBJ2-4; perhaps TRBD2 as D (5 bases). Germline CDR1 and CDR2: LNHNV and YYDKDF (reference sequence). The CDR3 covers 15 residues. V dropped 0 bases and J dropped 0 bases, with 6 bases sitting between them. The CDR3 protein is CATSRDRGAKNIQYF. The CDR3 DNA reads TGTGCCACCAGCAGAGATCGGGGAGCCAAAAACATTCAGTACTTC.

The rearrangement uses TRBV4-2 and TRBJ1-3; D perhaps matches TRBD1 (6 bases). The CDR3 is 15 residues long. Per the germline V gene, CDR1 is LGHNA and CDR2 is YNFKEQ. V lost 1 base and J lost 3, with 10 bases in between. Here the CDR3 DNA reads TGTGCCAGCAGCCAAGCCAGGGGAAATGGAAACACCATATATTTT. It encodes CASSQARGNGNTIYF.

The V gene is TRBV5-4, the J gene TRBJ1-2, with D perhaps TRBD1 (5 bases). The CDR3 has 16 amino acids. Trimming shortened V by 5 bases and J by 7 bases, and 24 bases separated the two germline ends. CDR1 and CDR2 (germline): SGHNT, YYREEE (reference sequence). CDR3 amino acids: CASRKGEEGTILGYTF. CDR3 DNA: TGTGCCAGCAGAAAAGGGGAGGAAGGTACGATTCTTGGCTACACCTTC.

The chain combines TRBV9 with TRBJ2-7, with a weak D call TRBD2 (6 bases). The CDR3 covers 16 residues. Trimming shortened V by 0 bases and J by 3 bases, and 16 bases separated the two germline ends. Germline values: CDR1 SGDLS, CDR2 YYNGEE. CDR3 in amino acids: CASSVAPSGGYYEQYF. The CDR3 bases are TGTGCCAGCAGCGTAGCCCCCTCCGGGGGTTACTACGAGCAGTACTTC.

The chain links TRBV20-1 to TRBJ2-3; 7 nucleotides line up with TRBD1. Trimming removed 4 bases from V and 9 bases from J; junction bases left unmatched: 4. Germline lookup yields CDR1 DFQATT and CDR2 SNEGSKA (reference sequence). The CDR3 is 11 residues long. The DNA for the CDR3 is TGCAGTGCTATTACAGGGGACACGCAGTATTTT. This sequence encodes CSAITGDTQYF.

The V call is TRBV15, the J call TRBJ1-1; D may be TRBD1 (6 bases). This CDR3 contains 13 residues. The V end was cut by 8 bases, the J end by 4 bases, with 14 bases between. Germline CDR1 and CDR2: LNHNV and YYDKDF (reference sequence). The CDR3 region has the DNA TGTGCCACCGGCCTCCGAGGGGGCACTGAAGCTTTCTTT. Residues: CATGLRGGTEAFF.

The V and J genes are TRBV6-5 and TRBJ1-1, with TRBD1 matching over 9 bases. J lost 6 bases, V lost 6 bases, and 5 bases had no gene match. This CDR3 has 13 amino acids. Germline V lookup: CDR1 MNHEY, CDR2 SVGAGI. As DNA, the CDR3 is TGTGCCAGCAGCCGACAGGGGGGCGCTGAAGCTTTCTTT. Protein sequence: CASSRQGGAEAFF.

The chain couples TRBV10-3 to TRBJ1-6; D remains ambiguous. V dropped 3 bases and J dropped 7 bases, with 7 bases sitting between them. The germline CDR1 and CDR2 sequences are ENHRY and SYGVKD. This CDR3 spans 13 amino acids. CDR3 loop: CAISDAANSPLHF. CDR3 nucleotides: TGTGCCATCAGTGATGCTGCGAATTCACCCCTCCACTTT.

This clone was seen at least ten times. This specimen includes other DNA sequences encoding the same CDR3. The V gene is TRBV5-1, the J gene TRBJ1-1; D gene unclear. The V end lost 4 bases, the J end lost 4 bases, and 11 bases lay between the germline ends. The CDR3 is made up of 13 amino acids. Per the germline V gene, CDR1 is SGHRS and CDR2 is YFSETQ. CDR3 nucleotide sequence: TGCGCCAGCAGCCCTACAGTTGCCACTGAAGCTTTCTTT. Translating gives CASSPTVATEAFF.